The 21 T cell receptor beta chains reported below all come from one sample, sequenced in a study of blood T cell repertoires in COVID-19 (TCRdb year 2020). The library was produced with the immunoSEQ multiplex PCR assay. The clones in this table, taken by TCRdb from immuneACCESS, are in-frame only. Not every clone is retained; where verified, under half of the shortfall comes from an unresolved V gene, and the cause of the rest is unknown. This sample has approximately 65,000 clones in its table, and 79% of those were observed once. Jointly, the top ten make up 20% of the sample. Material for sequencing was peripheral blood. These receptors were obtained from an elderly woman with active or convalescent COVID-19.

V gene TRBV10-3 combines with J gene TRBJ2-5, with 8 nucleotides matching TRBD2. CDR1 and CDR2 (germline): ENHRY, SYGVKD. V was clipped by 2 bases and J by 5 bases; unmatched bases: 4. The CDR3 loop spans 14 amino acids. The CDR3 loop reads CAISERGGSETQYF. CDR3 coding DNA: TGTGCCATCAGTGAGCGGGGGGGTTCGGAGACCCAGTACTTC.

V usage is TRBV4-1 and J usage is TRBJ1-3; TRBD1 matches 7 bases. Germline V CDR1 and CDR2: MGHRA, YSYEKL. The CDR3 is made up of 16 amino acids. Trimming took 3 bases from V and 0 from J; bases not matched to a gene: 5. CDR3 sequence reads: CASSQVTGTSGNTIYF. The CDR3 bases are TGCGCCAGCAGCCAGGTGACAGGGACCTCTGGAAACACCATATATTTT.

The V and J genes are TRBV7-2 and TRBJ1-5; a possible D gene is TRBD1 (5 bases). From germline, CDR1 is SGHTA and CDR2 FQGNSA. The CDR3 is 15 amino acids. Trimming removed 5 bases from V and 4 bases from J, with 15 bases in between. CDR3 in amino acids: CASSPYQGDNQPQHF. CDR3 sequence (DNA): TGTGCCAGCAGCCCCTACCAAGGGGATAATCAGCCCCAGCATTTT.

Here the CDR3 reads CASSLVRGDDGYTF. DNA of the CDR3: TGCGCCAGCAGCTTGGTAAGGGGCGATGATGGCTACACCTTC. The J gene is TRBJ1-2, the V gene TRBV5-1; tentatively, D is TRBD1 (5 bases). This CDR3 spans 14 amino acids. The V gene's germline CDR1 is SGHRS and CDR2 YFSETQ. V was trimmed by 0 bases and J by 6 bases, leaving 12 bases between them.

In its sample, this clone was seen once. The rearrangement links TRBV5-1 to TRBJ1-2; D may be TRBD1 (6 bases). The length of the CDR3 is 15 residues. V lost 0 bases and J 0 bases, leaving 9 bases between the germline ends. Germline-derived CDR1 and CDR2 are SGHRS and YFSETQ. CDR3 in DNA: TGCGCCAGCAGCTTGGGAGCAGGGGCTAACTATGGCTACACCTTC. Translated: CASSLGAGANYGYTF.

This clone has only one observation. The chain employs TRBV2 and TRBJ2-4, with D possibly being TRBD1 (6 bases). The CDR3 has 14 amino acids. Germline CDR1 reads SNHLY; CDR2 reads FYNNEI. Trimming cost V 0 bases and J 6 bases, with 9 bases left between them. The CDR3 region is CASSEALGGNIQYF. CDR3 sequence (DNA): TGTGCCAGCAGTGAAGCGCTAGGGGGAAACATTCAGTACTTC.

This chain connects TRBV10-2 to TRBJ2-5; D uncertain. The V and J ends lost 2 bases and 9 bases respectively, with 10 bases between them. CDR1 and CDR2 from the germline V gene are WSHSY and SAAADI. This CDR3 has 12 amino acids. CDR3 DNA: TGCGCCAGCAGTGAGCCTCAAGCGCCCCAGTACTTC. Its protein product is CASSEPQAPQYF.

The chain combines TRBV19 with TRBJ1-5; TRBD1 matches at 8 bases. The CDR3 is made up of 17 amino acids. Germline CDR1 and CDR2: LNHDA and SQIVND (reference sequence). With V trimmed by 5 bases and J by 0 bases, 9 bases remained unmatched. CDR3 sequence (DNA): TGTGCCAGTAGTCCGGGACAGGCGCCCTATAGCAATCAGCCCCAGCATTTT. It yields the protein CASSPGQAPYSNQPQHF.

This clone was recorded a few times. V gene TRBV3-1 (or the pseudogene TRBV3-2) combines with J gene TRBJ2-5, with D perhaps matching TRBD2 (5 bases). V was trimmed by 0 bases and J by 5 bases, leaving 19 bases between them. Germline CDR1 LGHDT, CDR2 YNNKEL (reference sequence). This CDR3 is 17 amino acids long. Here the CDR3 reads CASSQDPAVLRGETQYF. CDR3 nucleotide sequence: TGTGCCAGCAGCCAAGATCCTGCGGTCTTACGAGGGGAGACCCAGTACTTC.

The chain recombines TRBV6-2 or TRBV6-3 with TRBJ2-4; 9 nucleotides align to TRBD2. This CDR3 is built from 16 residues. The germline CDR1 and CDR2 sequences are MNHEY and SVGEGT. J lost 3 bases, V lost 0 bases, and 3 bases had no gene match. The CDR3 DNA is TGTGCCAGCAGTTACTCGGGACTAGCTTTCAAAAACATTCAGTACTTC. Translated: CASSYSGLAFKNIQYF.

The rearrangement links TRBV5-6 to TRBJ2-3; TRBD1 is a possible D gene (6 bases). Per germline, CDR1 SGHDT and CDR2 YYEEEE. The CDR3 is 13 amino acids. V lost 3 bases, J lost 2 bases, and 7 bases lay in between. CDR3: CASSWDTTDTQYF. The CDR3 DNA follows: TGTGCCAGCAGCTGGGACACCACAGATACGCAGTATTTT.

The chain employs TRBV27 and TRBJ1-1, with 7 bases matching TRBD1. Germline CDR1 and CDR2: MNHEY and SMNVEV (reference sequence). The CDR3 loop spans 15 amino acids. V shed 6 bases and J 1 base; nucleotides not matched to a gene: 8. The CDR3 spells CASRTWDRPNTEAFF. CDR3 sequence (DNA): TGTGCCAGCAGAACTTGGGACAGACCGAACACTGAAGCTTTCTTT.

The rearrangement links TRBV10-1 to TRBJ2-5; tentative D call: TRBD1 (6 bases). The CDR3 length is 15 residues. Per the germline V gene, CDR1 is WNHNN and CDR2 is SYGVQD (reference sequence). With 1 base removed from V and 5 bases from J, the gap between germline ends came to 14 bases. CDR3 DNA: TGCGCCAGCAGTGAGTTCAGGGGAGTTGGGGAGACCCAGTACTTC. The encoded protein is CASSEFRGVGETQYF.

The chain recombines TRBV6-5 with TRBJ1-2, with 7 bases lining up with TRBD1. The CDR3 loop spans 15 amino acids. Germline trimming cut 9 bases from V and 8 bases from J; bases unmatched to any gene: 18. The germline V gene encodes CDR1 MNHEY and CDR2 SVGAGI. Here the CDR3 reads CASKLGTDGVGGYTF. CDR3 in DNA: TGTGCCAGTAAACTAGGGACAGACGGGGTAGGCGGCTACACCTTC.

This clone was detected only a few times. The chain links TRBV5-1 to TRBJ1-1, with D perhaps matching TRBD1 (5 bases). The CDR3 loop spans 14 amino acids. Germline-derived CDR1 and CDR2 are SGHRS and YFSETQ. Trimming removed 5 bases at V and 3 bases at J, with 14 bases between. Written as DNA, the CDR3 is TGCGCCAGCAGAGAAGGTCCGGGGGACACTGAAGCTTTCTTT. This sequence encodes CASREGPGDTEAFF.

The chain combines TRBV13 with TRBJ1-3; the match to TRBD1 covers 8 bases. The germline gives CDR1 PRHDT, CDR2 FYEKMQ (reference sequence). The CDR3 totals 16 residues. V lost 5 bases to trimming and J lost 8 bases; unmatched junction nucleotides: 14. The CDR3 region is CASSPQYDRGSDTIYF. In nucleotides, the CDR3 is TGTGCCAGCAGCCCGCAATACGACAGGGGCAGCGACACCATATATTTT.

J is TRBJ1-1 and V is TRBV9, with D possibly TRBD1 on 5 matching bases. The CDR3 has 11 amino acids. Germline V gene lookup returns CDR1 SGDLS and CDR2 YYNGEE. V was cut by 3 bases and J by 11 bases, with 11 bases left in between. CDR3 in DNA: TGTGCCAGCAGCGCCGGGGGGTTTGCTTTCTTT. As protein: CASSAGGFAFF.

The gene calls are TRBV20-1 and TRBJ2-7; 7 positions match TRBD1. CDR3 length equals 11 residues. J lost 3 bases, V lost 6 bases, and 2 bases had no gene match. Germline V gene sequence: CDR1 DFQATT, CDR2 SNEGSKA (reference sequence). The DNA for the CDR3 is TGCAGTGCAGGGACAGTCTACGAGCAGTACTTC. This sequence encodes CSAGTVYEQYF.

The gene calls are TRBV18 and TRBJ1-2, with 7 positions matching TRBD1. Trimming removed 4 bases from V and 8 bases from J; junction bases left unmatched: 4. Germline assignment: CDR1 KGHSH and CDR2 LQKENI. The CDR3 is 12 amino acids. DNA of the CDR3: TGTGCCAGCTCACTAACAGGGGACGGCTACACCTTC. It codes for CASSLTGDGYTF.

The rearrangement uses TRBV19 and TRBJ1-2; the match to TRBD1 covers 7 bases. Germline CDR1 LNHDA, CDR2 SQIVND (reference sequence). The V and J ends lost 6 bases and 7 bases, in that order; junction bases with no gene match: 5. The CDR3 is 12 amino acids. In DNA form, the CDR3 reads TGTGCCAGTAGGACGACAGGGATTGGCTACACCTTC. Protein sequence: CASRTTGIGYTF.

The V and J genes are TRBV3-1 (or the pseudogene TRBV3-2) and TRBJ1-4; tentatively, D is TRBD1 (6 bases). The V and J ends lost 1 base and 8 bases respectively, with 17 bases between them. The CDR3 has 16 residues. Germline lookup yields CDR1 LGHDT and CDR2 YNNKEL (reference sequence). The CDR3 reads CASSQVFGDTGEKLFF. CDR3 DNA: TGTGCCAGCAGCCAAGTCTTCGGGGACACAGGAGAAAAACTGTTTTTT.